These 17 T cell receptor beta chains were sequenced from one sample in a study of cytomegalovirus exposure and HLA in healthy donors (dated by TCRdb to the late 2010s). Libraries came from the immunoSEQ multiplex PCR assay. For the multiplex PCR, a mixture combining 60 forward primers for TCR Vbeta segments and 13 reverse primers for TCR Jbeta segments was used. TCRdb holds this immuneACCESS table with in-frame rearrangements only. Some clones are missing; in checked studies, unresolved V genes explain under half, and the rest has no known cause. The sample contains roughly 110,000 clones, over 60% of them found a single time. About 2.2% of the sample belongs to the ten largest clones. Sequenced: PBMCs. The receptors were gathered from a young woman in good health and CMV-seronegative.

V gene TRBV5-8 combines with J gene TRBJ2-3; 11 bases fit TRBD1. After removal of 4 bases from V and 2 bases from J, the junction contained 6 bases not matched to a gene. In germline, CDR1 is SGHTS, CDR2 YDEGEE. There are 16 residues in the CDR3. The CDR3 DNA reads TGTGCCAGCAGCGCGGGACAGGGGGTGCTCACAGATACGCAGTATTTT. This gives the protein CASSAGQGVLTDTQYF.

The J gene is TRBJ2-1, the V gene TRBV20-1; D ambiguous. The CDR3 is 11 residues long. Trimming stripped 7 bases from V and 4 bases from J, with 8 bases between. In germline, CDR1 is DFQATT, CDR2 SNEGSKA (reference sequence). The CDR3 sequence is CSGLGYNEQFF. CDR3 bases: TGCAGTGGCCTAGGATACAATGAGCAGTTCTTC.

V gene TRBV29-1 combines with J gene TRBJ2-3, with TRBD1 matching over 7 bases. V dropped 3 bases and J dropped 3; count of bases not matched to a gene: 6. Germline CDR1 is SQVTM and CDR2 is ANQGSEA. CDR3 length: 14 residues. The CDR3 protein is CSVEMGQHTDTQYF. The DNA for the CDR3 is TGCAGCGTTGAGATGGGACAGCATACAGATACGCAGTATTTT.

This chain uses TRBV5-1 with TRBJ2-1; 9 bases fit TRBD1. The length of the CDR3 is 15 residues. From germline, CDR1 is SGHRS and CDR2 YFSETQ. V dropped 2 bases and J dropped 4; count of bases not matched to a gene: 4. CDR3 loop: CASSLGGTGYNEQFF. The CDR3 DNA sequence: TGCGCCAGCAGCTTAGGAGGGACAGGGTACAATGAGCAGTTCTTC.

V usage is TRBV11-2 and J usage is TRBJ2-5; TRBD2 is a possible D gene (6 bases). Germline V gives CDR1 SGHAT, CDR2 FQNNGV. This CDR3 has 17 amino acids. Deletions cut 0 bases from V and 6 bases from J, with 20 bases between. CDR3 coding DNA: TGTGCCAGCAGCTTAGATTCGAGGAGGTGGGAGGAAAAGACCCAGTACTTC. It is translated as CASSLDSRRWEEKTQYF.

This clone was detected only a few times. The chain carries TRBV28 and TRBJ1-1; 9 bases match TRBD1. Germline loops: CDR1 MDHEN, CDR2 SYDVKM. V shed 3 bases, J shed 10 bases, and the junction held 12 bases outside the gene matches. This CDR3 region has 15 residues. CDR3 loop: CASSFPKNRGRGAFF. In DNA form, the CDR3 reads TGTGCCAGCAGTTTCCCAAAGAACAGGGGGCGCGGAGCTTTCTTT.

The rearrangement links TRBV28 to TRBJ1-1, with TRBD1 identical over 7 bases. Looked up from germline, CDR1 is MDHEN and CDR2 is SYDVKM. The CDR3 is 15 residues long. V dropped 3 bases and J dropped 0; count of bases not matched to a gene: 4. DNA for the CDR3: TGTGCCAGCAGTTTGGGCGGGACAGTGAACACTGAAGCTTTCTTT. Protein product: CASSLGGTVNTEAFF.

The rearrangement joins TRBV15 to TRBJ2-1; no definite D call. The CDR3 loop spans 16 amino acids. Germline V gene data show CDR1 as LNHNV and CDR2 as YYDKDF (reference sequence). Trimming shortened V by 0 bases and J by 0 bases, and 9 bases separated the two germline ends. The DNA of the CDR3 is TGTGCCACCAGCAGAGAAGCCGCGAGCTCCTACAATGAGCAGTTCTTC. As protein: CATSREAASSYNEQFF.

The chain couples TRBV7-9 to TRBJ1-1; 8 bases map to TRBD1. Germline trimming cut 5 bases from V and 4 bases from J; bases unmatched to any gene: 9. The length of the CDR3 is 15 residues. Germline CDR1 reads SEHNR; CDR2 reads FQNEAQ (reference sequence). The CDR3 DNA is TGTGCCAGCAGCGTTGGACAGGGCGAAGGCACTGAAGCTTTCTTT. Protein: CASSVGQGEGTEAFF.

This clone was seen a handful of times. The rearrangement uses TRBV2 and TRBJ1-5, with D tentatively TRBD1 (5 bases). The V gene's germline CDR1 is SNHLY and CDR2 FYNNEI. With 5 bases removed from V and 5 bases from J, the gap between germline ends came to 16 bases. The CDR3 covers 15 residues. CDR3 amino acids: CASSPRAGSDQPQHF. The CDR3 nucleotides read TGTGCCAGCAGTCCCAGGGCAGGGTCCGATCAGCCCCAGCATTTT.

This rearrangement joins TRBV28 to TRBJ1-5; the D gene is possibly TRBD1 (6 bases). Per germline, CDR1 MDHEN and CDR2 SYDVKM. The V gene lost 3 bases and the J gene lost 0 bases, with 15 bases spanning the gap. The CDR3 length is 17 residues. The CDR3 sequence: CASSFPRDTDSNQPQHF. CDR3 nucleotides: TGTGCCAGCAGTTTTCCCCGGGACACTGATAGCAATCAGCCCCAGCATTTT. Using reference TRBV28 and TRBJ1-5 for the parts outside the CDR3, the full variable domain is DVKVTQSSRYLVKRTGEKVFLECVQDMDHENMFWYRQDPGLGLRLIYFSYDVKMKEKGDIPEGYSVSREKKERFSLILESASTNQTSMYLCASSFPRDTDSNQPQHFGDGTRLSIL.

This chain joins TRBV6-4 and TRBJ1-6, with D possibly being TRBD1 (5 bases). The CDR3 runs to 13 residues. Germline assignment: CDR1 MRHNA and CDR2 SNTAGT. V lost 2 bases, J lost 7 bases, and 6 bases lay in between. CDR3 bases: TGTGCCAGCAGTGACGGACAAAATTCACCCCTCCACTTT. Translated, it gives CASSDGQNSPLHF.

This clone has only one observation. This may be a read error: a much more frequent sequence differs by one nucleotide. The rearrangement uses TRBV4-2 and TRBJ2-5; 7 bases line up with TRBD2. CDR1 is LGHNA and CDR2 is YNFKEQ in the germline V gene. The CDR3 contains 15 residues. V trimming: 1 base; J trimming: 5 bases; junction bases outside the gene matches: 7. The CDR3 here is CASSQAGAGPETQYF. The DNA for the CDR3 is TGTGCCAGCAGCCAAGCGGGAGCGGGACCGGAGACCCAGTACTTC.

The gene calls are TRBV19 and TRBJ2-1; D possibly corresponds to TRBD1 (6 bases). This CDR3 has 12 residues. Looked up from germline, CDR1 is LNHDA and CDR2 is SQIVND (reference sequence). V gave up 3 bases and J gave up 6 bases, with 6 bases separating them. The CDR3 here is CASSIRGNEQFF. DNA of the CDR3: TGTGCCAGTAGTATCAGGGGCAATGAGCAGTTCTTC.

The chain is built from TRBV29-1 and TRBJ2-5; D is undetermined. The DNA end is more similar to TRBJ2-7, so the J call may be wrong. CDR3 size: 11 residues. The germline gives CDR1 SQVTM, CDR2 ANQGSEA. CDR3 nucleotides: TGCAGCGTTGCTGACACCTACGAGCAGTACTTC. It yields the protein CSVADTYEQYF.

This clone was counted a few times. The V gene is TRBV1, the J gene TRBJ1-1. TRBV1 is a documented pseudogene. The CDR3 sequence is 17 residues long. CDR3 bases: TGCACCAGCAGCCACTTGGGGGGGGCGATGGTGGACACTGAAGCTTTCTTT. As protein: CTSSHLGGAMVDTEAFF.

The chain links TRBV7-6 to TRBJ2-5; D might be TRBD1 (6 bases). Germline V lookup: CDR1 SGHVS, CDR2 FNYEAQ. CDR3 length: 14 amino acids. Trimming took off 3 bases at V and 0 bases at J, with 8 bases between the two ends. The CDR3 DNA reads TGTGCCAGCAGCTTCCGGGACAACCAAGAGACCCAGTACTTC. Protein: CASSFRDNQETQYF.